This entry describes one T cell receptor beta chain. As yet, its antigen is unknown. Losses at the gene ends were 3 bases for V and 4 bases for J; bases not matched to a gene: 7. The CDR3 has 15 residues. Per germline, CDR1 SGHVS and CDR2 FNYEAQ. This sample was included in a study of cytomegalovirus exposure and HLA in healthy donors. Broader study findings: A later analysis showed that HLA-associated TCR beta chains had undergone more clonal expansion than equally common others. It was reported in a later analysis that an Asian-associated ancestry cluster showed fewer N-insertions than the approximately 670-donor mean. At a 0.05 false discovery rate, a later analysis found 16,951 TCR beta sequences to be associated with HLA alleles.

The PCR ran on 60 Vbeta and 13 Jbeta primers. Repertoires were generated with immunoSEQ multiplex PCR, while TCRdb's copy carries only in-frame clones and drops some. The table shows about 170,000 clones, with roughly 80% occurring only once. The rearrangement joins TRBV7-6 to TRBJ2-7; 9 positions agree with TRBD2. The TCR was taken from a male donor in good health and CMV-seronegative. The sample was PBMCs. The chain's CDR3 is CASSLREGRLYEQYF. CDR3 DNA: TGTGCCAGCAGCTTGCGGGAGGGCAGGTTGTACGAGCAGTACTTC.